This is a list of T cell receptor beta chains from one sample in a study of blood T cell repertoires in COVID-19. Clones were read by immunoSEQ multiplex PCR, and TCRdb kept only the in-frame ones, dropping some. Altogether roughly 150,000 clones are present, roughly nine tenths being singletons, with the ten largest covering around 2.9%. The sequencing input was peripheral blood. The receptors originated from a man aged 55-75 years with acute or convalescent COVID-19. CDR3s include the opening cysteine and the closing phenylalanine or tryptophan. The D gene is left open where the match is weak. The size of a clone is reported for some rows only, either as once, few or many, or as a class for expanded clones.

d_call	v_call	j_call	clone_size	cdr3_nt	cdr3_aa
TRBD2	TRBV5-1	TRBJ2-3	NA	TGCGCCCGCAGCTGGGGCGCGGGGGGGGCAGATACGCAGTATTTT	CARSWGAGGADTQYF
NA	TRBV19	TRBJ2-4	NA	TGTGCCAGTAGTATACAAGCCAAAAACATTCAGTACTTC	CASSIQAKNIQYF
NA	TRBV7-9	TRBJ1-1	NA	TGTGCCAGCACCCATTCCGGGATTACTGAAGCTTTCTTT	CASTHSGITEAFF
TRBD2	TRBV18	TRBJ2-5	NA	TGTGCCAGCCAACCACTAGCGGGGGTCTCGGAGACCCAGTACTTC	CASQPLAGVSETQYF
TRBD1	TRBV11-3	TRBJ2-1	NA	TGTGCCAGCAGCAACCAGGGACAGGGGGTTTGCGATGAGCAGTTCTTC	CASSNQGQGVCDEQFF
NA	TRBV6-6	TRBJ2-7	NA	TGTGCCAGCAGTCGCCGGGGCGAGCAGTACTTC	CASSRRGEQYF
TRBD1	TRBV6-7	TRBJ2-7	NA	TGTGCCAGCGTCAGAACAGGGGGCGCGCCCTACGAGCAGTACTTC	CASVRTGGAPYEQYF
NA	TRBV5-1	TRBJ1-1	NA	TGCGCCAGCCGTGACAGAAGCTACACTGAAGCTTTCTTT	CASRDRSYTEAFF
NA	TRBV19	TRBJ1-5	NA	TGTGCCAGTAGTAGCCTCTTAGGGACCAGGGAGGGTCCGCCCCAGCATTTT	CASSSLLGTREGPPQHF
NA	TRBV24-1	TRBJ1-2	NA	TGTGCCACCAGTGATACGGGACTAGGCTACACCTTC	CATSDTGLGYTF
NA	TRBV27	TRBJ1-4	NA	TGTGCCAGCAGTCAACGGGGTGATCGGCCTGAAAAACTGTTTTTT	CASSQRGDRPEKLFF
TRBD1	TRBV19	TRBJ1-2	few	TGTGCCAGTGATGACAGGGGGCACGGCTACACCTTC	CASDDRGHGYTF
NA	TRBV7-8	TRBJ1-5	NA	TGTGCCAGCAGCTTATCTGGGGGGAATCAGCCCCAGCATTTT	CASSLSGGNQPQHF
TRBD1	TRBV12-5	TRBJ1-3	NA	TGTGCTAGTGCGATTGGGGACAGCTCTGGAAACACCATATATTTT	CASAIGDSSGNTIYF
NA	TRBV9	TRBJ2-2	few	TGTGCCAGCAGCCAACGACTAGGAGCCGGGGAGCTGTTTTTT	CASSQRLGAGELFF
TRBD1	TRBV6-5	TRBJ2-7	few	TGTGCCAGCACCCGGACAGGGGGCCTGTACGAGCAGTACTTC	CASTRTGGLYEQYF
NA	TRBV23-1	TRBJ1-3	NA	TGCGCCAGCAGTCAATCGACCGGCGGAAGCTCTGGAAACACCATATATTTT	CASSQSTGGSSGNTIYF
NA	TRBV7-9	TRBJ2-1	NA	TGTGCCAGCAGCCAGGCGACGCCGCATTTCTTC	CASSQATPHFF
NA	TRBV6-5	TRBJ1-2	NA	TGTGCCAGCAGTTACTCGATGAGGGCTAACTATGGCTACACCTTC	CASSYSMRANYGYTF
NA	TRBV5-8	TRBJ1-2	NA	TGTGCCAGCCCCCCAAGAGAGGTCTATGGCTACACCTTC	CASPPREVYGYTF
TRBD2	TRBV7-9	TRBJ2-7	NA	TGTGCCAGCAGCTCACCTAGCGGCAACTCCTACGAGCAGTACTTC	CASSSPSGNSYEQYF
NA	TRBV7-2	TRBJ2-7	NA	TGTGCCAGCAGCTCCTACCGCTACGAGCAGTACTTC	CASSSYRYEQYF
NA	TRBV7-9	TRBJ1-1	NA	TGTGCCAGCAGCTATTTCGGGGTTGCTGAAGCTTTCTTT	CASSYFGVAEAFF
NA	TRBV19	TRBJ1-1	once	TGTGCCAGTAGTATATCCTTTCCCCAGGGTTCCACTGAAGCTTTCTTT	CASSISFPQGSTEAFF
NA	TRBV7-2	TRBJ1-6	NA	TGTGCCAGCAGCTTAGGGGGGGTTCAGTCACCCCTCCACTTT	CASSLGGVQSPLHF
TRBD2	TRBV7-8	TRBJ2-3	NA	TGTGCCAGCAGCTTAAGCGGGGCCGGCACAGATACGCAGTATTTT	CASSLSGAGTDTQYF
NA	TRBV29-1	TRBJ1-1	NA	TGCAGCGTTGAAGTGAGGGCCTGGGGGCCACTCCCCATCCCAGACACTGAAGCTTTCTTT	CSVEVRAWGPLPIPDTEAFF
TRBD1	TRBV4-3	TRBJ1-6	NA	TGCGCCAGCAGCCAAGATCCGACAGGGAGTACCTCACCCCTCCACTTT	CASSQDPTGSTSPLHF
TRBD1	TRBV27	TRBJ1-4	NA	TGTGCCAGCAGGCGACAGGGAGTAGGGGAAAAACTGTTTTTT	CASRRQGVGEKLFF
TRBD1	TRBV20-1	TRBJ2-5	NA	TGCAGTGCTAGTCCTCCCACAGGGGGACCAGAGACCCAGTACTTC	CSASPPTGGPETQYF
NA	TRBV9	TRBJ2-1	NA	TGTGCCAGCAGCAGCGGGCCAGCCTCGTGGCAGTTCTTC	CASSSGPASWQFF
TRBD1	TRBV14	TRBJ1-5	NA	TGTGCCAGCAGCCTGACAGGGGTCCAGCCCCAGCATTTT	CASSLTGVQPQHF
NA	TRBV5-1	TRBJ1-4	NA	TGCGCCAGCAGCTTGGCTATTTTGGAGGAAAAACTGTTTTTT	CASSLAILEEKLFF
NA	TRBV27	TRBJ2-3	NA	TGTGCCAGCAGTTTTTCGGACAAAACAGATACGCAGTATTTT	CASSFSDKTDTQYF
TRBD1	TRBV4-2	TRBJ1-5	NA	TGTGCCAGCAGCCAGACAGGGGGCGATCAGCCCCAGCATTTT	CASSQTGGDQPQHF
TRBD1	TRBV10-3	TRBJ2-3	once	TGTGCCATCAGTTTGGGGACAGGGAACACAGATACGCAGTATTTT	CAISLGTGNTDTQYF
TRBD1	TRBV6-5	TRBJ1-3	NA	TGTGCCAGCAGACGAACAGGGGAGGCTGGAAACACCATATATTTT	CASRRTGEAGNTIYF
NA	TRBV7-2	TRBJ1-5	NA	TGTGCCAGCAGCTTAGGGGTTTTTGGGGGGATTGTTCAGCCCCAGCATTTT	CASSLGVFGGIVQPQHF
NA	TRBV14	TRBJ1-6	NA	TGTGCCAGCAGCCAAGAATCATCCCGGGGGGGTGGGGATTCACCCCTCCACTTT	CASSQESSRGGGDSPLHF
NA	TRBV19	TRBJ1-1	few	TGTGCCAGTACCGGTCAGACAGTTGAAGCTTTCTTT	CASTGQTVEAFF
NA	TRBV30	TRBJ2-5	NA	TGTGCCTGGGGCCTTCCGCGGGAGACCCAGTACTTC	CAWGLPRETQYF
NA	TRBV7-2	TRBJ1-6	NA	TGTGCCAGCAGCAACCGACTCAATAATTCACCCCTCCACTTT	CASSNRLNNSPLHF